These T cell receptor beta chains were read from a single sample in a study of T cell responses to AZD1222 COVID-19 vaccine. Assay used: immunoSEQ multiplex PCR; TCRdb lists only in-frame clones, some missing. The sample has around 150,000 clones, just over 90% seen once; the top ten hold less than 1.3%. The sample was peripheral blood, taken 28 days after the second AZD1222 dose. Receptor source: an adult who received the AZD1222 COVID-19 vaccine. Each CDR3 is given without its conserved first and last residue. Each record gives: CDR3 protein, V gene.

ASRGPYSNQPQH TRBV2
ASSQEVFSGNTIY TRBV3-1/TRBV3-2
ASRPQTGQETQY TRBV5-8
ASSPRSGSRETQY TRBV5-6
ASSLRNYGTGDSPLH TRBV5-1
ASAHQNTGELF TRBV12-3/TRBV12-4
ASSLGQQGTGELF TRBV7-7
ATSAGTGDGANVLT TRBV15
ASSLYRGPGTEAF TRBV18
ASSQDGTGFEKLF TRBV3-1/TRBV3-2
ASSLSPGELF TRBV7-3
ASSLVPGQDAGYT TRBV5-1
ASSQQGDYGYT TRBV4-2
ASSPTRGETQY TRBV7-6
ASSLRSEAF TRBV7-8
ASSLLGGEVELF TRBV11-2
ASSVVGSDTEAF TRBV9
ASSAWVDQPQH TRBV5-1
ASSEYRGRNEKLF TRBV25-1
ASSTSRGRGRYEQY TRBV7-9
ASSYNRAEPGNAIY TRBV6-5
ASSSRTGGYGYT TRBV5-1
ASSVLPATGIDGYT TRBV9
ASSRGQTNYGYT TRBV5-1
ASSLRGGGSSYNEQF TRBV7-3
ASSKAKTGRETQY TRBV21-1
ASSSGRGGPGNTIY TRBV6-5
AWSKGQGRWDQPQH TRBV30